This T cell receptor (beta chain) was retrieved from a study of T cells after yellow fever vaccination. V lost 4 bases to trimming and J lost 5 bases, with 15 bases between them. CDR1 SEHNR and CDR2 FQNEAQ come from the germline V gene (reference sequence). This CDR3 is built from 14 residues. By 5'RACE template switching, TCR cDNA was produced, with a universal primer site and UMIs added in the process. TCRdb called the 5' RACE reads again in MiXCR, with one record for every CDR3 protein. The sample has hundreds of thousands of distinct CDR3 sequences, under 15% seen once. The specimen comprised CD4+ T cells sorted from PBMCs, sampled 15 days after the yellow fever booster vaccination. This chain uses TRBV7-9 with TRBJ2-7; a weak D match, TRBD2 (5 bases). This clonotype was sampled from a man younger than 30 who received the YFV17D yellow fever vaccine. The CDR3 sequence is CASSSTSGFHEQYV. CDR3 nucleotide sequence: TGTGCCAGCAGCTCTACTTCGGGGTTCCACGAGCAGTACGTC.